The clone carrying this T cell receptor (beta chain) was observed once. In the same sample, other DNA sequences code for this CDR3. The data stem from a study of shared clonotypes between healthy human individuals. Overall study: CD4 naive and memory got three plates each, CD8 naive two, CD8 memory one.

Investigators divided CD4+ cells into CD45RA+ naive and CD45RA-negative memory subsets. V lost 5 bases to trimming and J lost 1 base, with 8 bases between them. There are 13 residues in the CDR3. The germline CDR1 and CDR2 sequences are MDHEN and SYDVKM. Sequencing used immunoSEQ multiplex PCR; TCRdb keeps in-frame clones, though not all of them. Among about 980,000 clones, 60% to 85% were seen once, and the ten largest hold approximately 1.5%. The clonotype originates from a man aged 18 to 35 in good health. The J gene is TRBJ1-2, the V gene TRBV28; D unresolved. Sample: memory CD4+ T cells sorted from blood. Sample subset: CD45RA-negative fraction. This CDR3 is CASSLDRNYGYTF. The CDR3 DNA is TGTGCCAGCAGTCTGGACCGTAACTATGGCTACACCTTC.